This entry lists 25 T cell receptor beta chains sequenced from one sample in a study of cytotoxic CD8 clonotypes in ibrutinib-treated CLL (dated by TCRdb to about 2021). Receptors were amplified or captured by the immunoSEQ multiplex PCR assay. TCRdb holds this immuneACCESS table with in-frame rearrangements only. Some clones are missing; in checked studies, unresolved V genes explain under half, and the rest has no known cause. For this sample the table gives 120,000 to 150,000 clones, of which under 95% were detected only once. The biggest ten clones account for 11% of the sample. What this sample's time point label stands for: approximately 11 months on ibrutinib. Here the sequenced sample was PBMCs, taken after 12 months of ibrutinib treatment. Receptors originate from a human donor with chronic lymphocytic leukemia.

The rearrangement links TRBV10-3 to TRBJ2-5; 10 nucleotides align to TRBD2. Germline-derived CDR1 and CDR2 are ENHRY and SYGVKD. V lost 9 bases to trimming and J lost 5 bases; unmatched junction nucleotides: 6. The CDR3 consists of 13 residues. CDR3 protein: CAISLAGEETQYF. DNA of the CDR3: TGTGCCATTTCCCTAGCGGGAGAGGAGACCCAGTACTTC.

The chain recombines TRBV7-9 with TRBJ2-1, with D tentatively TRBD1 or TRBD2 (5 bases each). Germline assignment: CDR1 SEHNR and CDR2 FQNEAQ (reference sequence). This CDR3 is 15 amino acids long. Trimming took 0 bases from V and 7 from J, leaving 13 bases between them. The CDR3 nucleotides read TGTGCCAGCAGCTTAGCGGGACCAATTCGGAATGAGCAGTTCTTC. Its protein is CASSLAGPIRNEQFF.

This clone was recorded only once. The rearrangement uses TRBV27 and TRBJ1-5; maybe TRBD1 (5 bases). Trimming took off 3 bases at V and 7 bases at J, with 10 bases between the two ends. The germline CDR1 and CDR2 sequences are MNHEY and SMNVEV (reference sequence). The CDR3 is 13 amino acids. The CDR3 sequence is CASSFSREQPQHF. CDR3 sequence (DNA): TGTGCCAGCAGTTTTTCCAGGGAACAGCCCCAGCATTTT.

The chain is built from TRBV4-3 and TRBJ2-2; D remains unclear. V was cut by 0 bases and J by 8 bases, with 16 bases left in between. Germline V gene data show CDR1 as LGHNA and CDR2 as YSLEER. This CDR3 is 16 amino acids long. DNA for the CDR3: TGCGCCAGCAGCCAAGAAGTACCGCAACTGGGAGGGGAGCTGTTTTTT. This gives the protein CASSQEVPQLGGELFF.

This chain uses TRBV7-2 with TRBJ2-7; D not certain. Germline V CDR1 and CDR2: SGHTA, FQGNSA. The V and J ends lost 4 bases and 3 bases respectively, with 13 bases between them. This CDR3 region has 14 residues. The CDR3 loop reads CASSSRPGVYEQYF. The CDR3 DNA reads TGTGCCAGCAGCTCACGACCTGGCGTCTACGAGCAGTACTTC.

CDR3 in DNA: TGTGCCAGCGCCTCGGGACTAGCGGGGTACGAGCAGTACTTC. Protein product: CASASGLAGYEQYF. The chain employs TRBV27 and TRBJ2-7; the match to TRBD2 covers 13 bases. The germline CDR1 and CDR2 sequences are MNHEY and SMNVEV (reference sequence). The CDR3 has 14 amino acids. V lost 8 bases to trimming and J lost 4 bases; unmatched junction nucleotides: 5.

In its sample, this clone was seen a few times. The same CDR3 also results from other DNA sequences found in this sample. This sequence joins TRBV2 and TRBJ2-7, with TRBD2 identical over 10 bases. The V gene's germline CDR1 is SNHLY and CDR2 FYNNEI. CDR3 length equals 15 residues. Germline trimming cut 7 bases from V and 3 bases from J; bases unmatched to any gene: 9. The CDR3 DNA reads TGTGCCAGCACTCCAGGAGCTAGCGGGAGCTACGAGCAGTACTTC. Translating gives CASTPGASGSYEQYF.

The chain has TRBV11-3 and TRBJ2-1; weak D call: TRBD2 (6 bases). V was pared by 1 base and J by 1 base, with 8 bases between. The CDR3 is 15 amino acids. Per the germline V gene, CDR1 is SGHNT and CDR2 is YENEEA. CDR3 sequence reads: CASSLGSGSYNEQFF. In DNA form, the CDR3 reads TGTGCCAGCAGCTTAGGTAGCGGTTCCTACAATGAGCAGTTCTTC.

The chain is built from TRBV7-9 and TRBJ1-1, with TRBD1 identical over 12 bases. The CDR3 spans 15 residues. V was pared by 3 bases and J by 5 bases, with 4 bases of the junction left unmatched. Germline V gene data show CDR1 as SEHNR and CDR2 as FQNEAQ (reference sequence). This chain's CDR3 is CASSLGQGARTEAFF. CDR3 DNA sequence: TGTGCCAGCAGCTTGGGACAGGGGGCACGGACTGAAGCTTTCTTT.

This clone has just a few counts. The chain recombines TRBV10-3 with TRBJ2-2, with 10 bases aligning to TRBD2. The CDR3 covers 14 residues. The V and J ends lost 4 bases and 9 bases, in that order; junction bases with no gene match: 5. CDR1 and CDR2 from the germline V gene are ENHRY and SYGVKD. Here the CDR3 reads CAISASGSLWELFF. Here the CDR3 DNA reads TGTGCCATCAGTGCTAGCGGGAGCCTGTGGGAGCTGTTTTTT.

The gene calls are TRBV7-9 and TRBJ2-1; D gene uncertain. Germline CDR1 SEHNR, CDR2 FQNEAQ (reference sequence). The CDR3 is 15 amino acids. V lost 1 base and J lost 10, with 17 bases in between. The CDR3 DNA reads TGTGCCAGCAGCTTAGTTCTCGATCGAGCTTGGGAGCAGTTCTTC. Its protein is CASSLVLDRAWEQFF.

V usage is TRBV28 and J usage is TRBJ2-3, with TRBD2 matching over 8 bases. Germline V CDR1 and CDR2: MDHEN, SYDVKM. The ends lost 4 bases at V and 5 bases at J; junction bases unmatched: 5. The CDR3 length is 14 residues. In DNA, the CDR3 is TGTGCCAGCAGTTCCCCGGGAGGGGGAGATACGCAGTATTTT. Amino acid sequence: CASSSPGGGDTQYF. The entire variable domain, with the rest obtained from reference TRBV28 and TRBJ2-3, is as follows: DVKVTQSSRYLVKRTGEKVFLECVQDMDHENMFWYRQDPGLGLRLIYFSYDVKMKEKGDIPEGYSVSREKKERFSLILESASTNQTSMYLCASSSPGGGDTQYFGPGTRLTVL.

V usage is TRBV2 and J usage is TRBJ1-2, with 9 bases that match TRBD1. CDR1 is SNHLY and CDR2 is FYNNEI in the germline V gene. Trimming cost V 5 bases and J 4 bases; bases outside gene matches: 8. The CDR3 is 15 amino acids. The CDR3 DNA reads TGTGCCAGCAGTCCCGGGACAGGGCCCAGCTATGGCTACACCTTC. This encodes CASSPGTGPSYGYTF.

The V call is TRBV28, the J call TRBJ2-3; D possibly corresponds to TRBD2 (5 bases). Trimming removed 6 bases from V and 6 bases from J, with 13 bases in between. Germline assignment: CDR1 MDHEN and CDR2 SYDVKM. The length of the CDR3 is 13 residues. CDR3 residues: CASRDQAVDTQYF. The CDR3 DNA reads TGTGCCAGCAGGGACCAAGCGGTCGATACGCAGTATTTT.

The V call is TRBV14, the J call TRBJ1-2; no firm D call. The V gene's germline CDR1 is SGHDN and CDR2 FVKESK. This CDR3 contains 15 residues. Trimming took off 4 bases at V and 4 bases at J, with 16 bases between the two ends. CDR3 DNA sequence: TGTGCCAGCAGCCCGACGATCCACCTCGCCTATGGCTACACCTTC. Translating gives CASSPTIHLAYGYTF. The whole variable domain, remainder taken from reference TRBV14 and TRBJ1-2, is EAGVTQFPSHSVIEKGQTVTLRCDPISGHDNLYWYRRVMGKEIKFLLHFVKESKQDESGMPNNRFLAERTGGTYSTLKVQPAELEDSGVYFCASSPTIHLAYGYTFGSGTRLTVV.

The J gene is TRBJ2-3, the V gene TRBV6-5; perhaps TRBD2 as D (6 bases). This CDR3 contains 16 residues. The germline V and J ends were trimmed by 0 bases and 4 bases, with 14 bases remaining between them. Germline assignment: CDR1 MNHEY and CDR2 SVGAGI. CDR3 in DNA: TGTGCCAGCAGTTACTCGAGAAGGAGGGAAGCAGATACGCAGTATTTT. It specifies CASSYSRRREADTQYF.

The chain uses TRBV27 and TRBJ2-6; 10 bases align to TRBD1. From germline, CDR1 is MNHEY and CDR2 SMNVEV (reference sequence). The CDR3 is 18 residues long. Trimming cost V 2 bases and J 0 bases; bases outside gene matches: 4. CDR3 sequence (DNA): TGTGCCAGCAGTTTAGACGGGACAGGGGCCTCTGGGGCCAACGTCCTGACTTTC. Translating it yields CASSLDGTGASGANVLTF.

The gene calls are TRBV2 and TRBJ2-2; D uncertain. Germline CDR1 and CDR2: SNHLY and FYNNEI. Trimming shortened V by 1 base and J by 6 bases, and 9 bases separated the two germline ends. The CDR3 has 14 residues. CDR3 bases: TGTGCCAGCAGTGAAGAGGTAGTCCCCGGGGAGCTGTTTTTT. Its translation is CASSEEVVPGELFF.

The rearrangement joins TRBV19 to TRBJ2-6; D is uncertain. Per germline, CDR1 LNHDA and CDR2 SQIVND (reference sequence). The CDR3 has 15 residues. Trimming removed 0 bases at V and 3 bases at J, with 6 bases between. The CDR3 DNA sequence: TGTGCCAGTAGTATAGACGCTGATGGGGCCAACGTCCTGACTTTC. Its protein product is CASSIDADGANVLTF.

The CDR3 sequence is CASSLEGQGGFGNTIYF. In DNA form, the CDR3 reads TGCGCCAGCAGCTTGGAGGGACAGGGCGGTTTTGGAAACACCATATATTTT. This chain links TRBV5-1 with TRBJ1-3, with TRBD1 matching over 9 bases. V shed 0 bases and J 3 bases; nucleotides not matched to a gene: 7. Germline assignment: CDR1 SGHRS and CDR2 YFSETQ. This CDR3 is built from 17 residues.

This clone showed up just once. The chain combines TRBV28 with TRBJ1-2; D remains ambiguous. Germline CDR1 is MDHEN and CDR2 is SYDVKM. CDR3 length: 14 residues. V gave up 5 bases and J gave up 1 base, with 11 bases separating them. The DNA of the CDR3 is TGTGCCAGCAGTCCCCAGCAGGTTAACTATGGCTACACCTTC. It codes for CASSPQQVNYGYTF.

The chain couples TRBV5-1 to TRBJ2-5, with TRBD2 matching 12 bases. The CDR3 loop spans 17 amino acids. CDR1 SGHRS and CDR2 YFSETQ come from the germline V gene. The trim removed 2 bases at V and 5 bases at J, leaving 10 bases unmatched. DNA for the CDR3: TGCGCCAGCAGCTTTCTAGCGGGAGGGTCCGGCGGTGAGACCCAGTACTTC. Translated, it gives CASSFLAGGSGGETQYF.

This chain links TRBV4-3 with TRBJ2-1, with 8 bases fitting TRBD1. Germline V gene lookup returns CDR1 LGHNA and CDR2 YSLEER. Trimming removed 1 base from V and 5 bases from J; junction bases left unmatched: 4. The CDR3 consists of 15 residues. The CDR3 nucleotides read TGCGCCAGCAGCCAAGGACAGGGGAAAAACAATGAGCAGTTCTTC. This encodes CASSQGQGKNNEQFF.

The CDR3 DNA is TGTGCCAGTAGTATAGGGCTTGAGAGCTCCTACAATGAGCAGTTCTTC. Protein product: CASSIGLESSYNEQFF. The chain joins TRBV19 to TRBJ2-1, with D unresolved. The CDR3 has 16 residues. Germline CDR1 is LNHDA and CDR2 is SQIVND (reference sequence). V was pared by 1 base and J by 0 bases, with 10 bases between.

The V and J genes are TRBV7-9 and TRBJ2-5; D uncertain. V was shortened by 2 bases and J by 0 bases, with 16 bases between the two germline ends. This CDR3 is 17 amino acids long. CDR1 and CDR2 from the germline V gene are SEHNR and FQNEAQ (reference sequence). The CDR3 DNA is TGTGCCAGCAGCTTAACGTCGGCCTTCCCGTACCAAGAGACCCAGTACTTC. As protein: CASSLTSAFPYQETQYF.